The rows below give T cell receptor beta chains drawn from one sample of a study of CD8 T cells in Susac syndrome. Each CDR3 protein gets one entry after TCRdb re-called the immunoSEQ multiplex PCR reads with MiXCR. This sample has about 150,000 distinct CDR3 sequences, with about 95% found just once. The material sequenced was CD4+ T cells from PBMCs. The receptors originated from a human donor with multiple sclerosis. Both conserved end residues are part of each CDR3. D genes are given only for firm matches. A clone size is listed for some rows: how often the clone was seen (once, few, many), or a class if it is expanded.

d_call j_call clone_size cdr3_length v_call cdr3_aa cdr3_nt
TRBD1 TRBJ2-5 - 13 TRBV12-3/TRBV12-4 CASSFEGAKTQYF TGTGCCAGCAGTTTTGAGGGGGCGAAGACCCAGTACTTC
TRBD2 TRBJ2-7 - 15 TRBV11-2 CASSPIAGESFEQYF TGTGCCAGCAGCCCGATAGCGGGAGAATCCTTCGAGCAGTACTTC
- TRBJ2-7 - 13 TRBV20-1 CSAPHLGFMEQYF TGCAGTGCCCCCCATCTGGGCTTTATGGAGCAGTACTTC
TRBD2 TRBJ2-3 - 16 TRBV4-2 CASSTLAGGYTDTQYF TGTGCCAGCAGCACACTAGCGGGAGGTTACACAGATACGCAGTATTTT
- TRBJ2-7 few 15 TRBV19 CASSLVGDGTYEQYF TGTGCCAGTAGTCTGGTCGGGGATGGTACCTACGAGCAGTACTTC
- TRBJ2-2 - 15 TRBV20-1 CSAEDSTKNTGELFF TGCAGTGCTGAGGACAGCACCAAAAACACCGGGGAGCTGTTTTTT
TRBD1 TRBJ1-2 - 14 TRBV5-5 CASSIDRGRYGYTF TGTGCCAGCAGCATAGACAGGGGAAGGTATGGCTACACCTTC
- TRBJ2-7 - 15 TRBV11-2 CASSSPRGGSYEQYF TGTGCCAGCAGCTCCCCTAGGGGGGGCTCCTACGAGCAGTACTTC
- TRBJ2-3 few 11 TRBV14 CASSHGDTQYF TGTGCCAGCAGCCATGGGGATACGCAGTATTTT
- TRBJ1-5 - 17 TRBV5-1 CASKGAGGPYSNQPQHF TGCGCCAGCAAGGGAGCCGGGGGACCGTATAGCAATCAGCCCCAGCATTTT
- TRBJ2-7 - 14 TRBV12-3/TRBV12-4 CASSLNAFSYEQYF TGTGCCAGCAGTTTGAACGCGTTCTCCTACGAGCAGTACTTC
- TRBJ2-5 - 15 TRBV28 CASSYIQGSVETQYF TGTGCCAGCAGTTACATACAGGGTAGTGTGGAGACCCAGTACTTC
- TRBJ1-5 - 13 TRBV6-1 CASSEALQQPQHF TGTGCCAGCAGTGAAGCGCTACAACAGCCCCAGCATTTT
- TRBJ1-5 - 16 TRBV29-1 CSVGGEGPNSNQPQHF TGCAGCGTTGGAGGAGAGGGACCTAATAGCAATCAGCCCCAGCATTTT
- TRBJ2-1 - 13 TRBV27 CASTSVMANEQFF TGTGCCAGCACGTCTGTGATGGCAAATGAGCAGTTCTTC
- TRBJ1-5 - 11 TRBV7-2 CASSFGEGQHF TGCGCCAGCAGCTTCGGCGAAGGGCAGCATTTT
- TRBJ2-5 - 14 TRBV15 CATSRALAAETQYF TGTGCCACCAGCAGAGCACTAGCTGCCGAGACCCAGTACTTC
- TRBJ2-5 - 11 TRBV4-3 CASSQAGTQYF TGCGCCAGCAGCCAGGCCGGGACCCAGTACTTC
- TRBJ2-7 - 13 TRBV20-1 CSATAGSPYEQYF TGCAGTGCTACGGCCGGGTCTCCCTACGAGCAGTACTTC
- TRBJ2-5 once 14 TRBV20-1 CSARSVVGQETQYF TGCAGTGCTAGATCGGTGGTGGGGCAAGAGACCCAGTACTTC
TRBD1 TRBJ1-5 - 16 TRBV20-1 CSAGQGSLNNNQPQHF TGCAGTGCTGGACAGGGTAGTCTCAATAACAATCAGCCCCAGCATTTT
- TRBJ2-3 few 14 TRBV6-1 CATTQGSSTDTQYF TGTGCCACTACACAGGGATCGAGCACAGATACGCAGTATTTT